This TCR beta chain was obtained from a study of control samples from healthy donors and cancer patients. TCRdb's table, derived via immunoSEQ multiplex PCR, lists solely in-frame clones and lacks some. The sample yields fewer than 200,000 clones, about 95% seen once. The CDR3 totals 13 residues. Trimming stripped 0 bases from V and 7 bases from J, with 10 bases between. In germline, CDR1 is SGHRS, CDR2 YFSETQ. The rearrangement joins TRBV5-1 to TRBJ1-1, with D perhaps matching TRBD1 (5 bases). The receptor was isolated from a man between 60 and 75 years old with colorectal cancer. The sample consisted of PBMCs. CDR3 nucleotide sequence: TGCGCCAGCAGCTTGGGGGGGACGTTTGAAGCTTTCTTT. Translating gives CASSLGGTFEAFF. The entire variable domain, with the rest obtained from reference TRBV5-1 and TRBJ1-1, is as follows: KAGVTQTPRYLIKTRGQQVTLSCSPISGHRSVSWYQQTPGQGLQFLFEYFSETQRNKGNFPGRFSGRQFSNSRSEMNVSTLELGDSALYLCASSLGGTFEAFFGQGTRLTVV.